This is a list of T cell receptor beta chains from one sample in a study of response to subunit inactivated influenza vaccine. TCRdb called the RT-PCR reads again in MiXCR, with one record for every CDR3 protein. The repertoire holds about 500,000 distinct CDR3 sequences, with around 7.9% as singletons. The sample here was PBMCs from blood, taken around 2 years after vaccination. The source is a man aged 45 to 70 who received an inactivated influenza vaccine. CDR3s include the opening cysteine and the closing phenylalanine or tryptophan. D genes are given only for firm matches. Only part of the rows carry a size: once, few, many, or a class if the clone is expanded.

V gene	clone size	D gene	J gene	CDR3 DNA	CDR3 protein
TRBV6-5	few	-	TRBJ1-5	TGTGCCAGCTTACTACGGGGGGGCAATCAGCCCCAGCATTTT	CASLLRGGNQPQHF
TRBV4-3	few	TRBD1	TRBJ2-7	TGCGCCAGCAGCCAGTATATTGGAAACGCAGGGGGCTTGGGTTACGAGCAGTACTTC	CASSQYIGNAGGLGYEQYF
TRBV7-9	few	TRBD1	TRBJ1-6	TGTGCCAGCAGCTTGGCCCGAGGGGGCGATAATTCACCCCTCCACTTT	CASSLARGGDNSPLHF
TRBV6-1	-	-	TRBJ2-2	TGTGCCAGCAGCCTGGGACTTCAGAACACCGGGGAGCTGTTTTTT	CASSLGLQNTGELFF
TRBV6-1	-	-	TRBJ1-2	TGTGCCAGCAGTGAAGCGCGCCGGGTCTATGGCTACACCTTC	CASSEARRVYGYTF
TRBV28	many	TRBD2	TRBJ2-1	TGTGCCAGCAGCAACAGACTAGCGGCCTTTGAGCAGTTCTTC	CASSNRLAAFEQFF
TRBV12-3/TRBV12-4	few	-	TRBJ2-7	TGTGCCAGCAGTCCCGGCGATGGCGAGCAGTACTTC	CASSPGDGEQYF
TRBV6-5	many	TRBD1	TRBJ2-2	TGTGCCAGCAGTTACCCCGCGGCCGGGACAGGGACGGACGGGGAGCTGTTTTTT	CASSYPAAGTGTDGELFF
TRBV4-3	many	-	TRBJ1-1	TGCGCCAGCAGCAAGACAGAGAACACTGAAGCTTTCTTT	CASSKTENTEAFF
TRBV12-3/TRBV12-4	-	-	TRBJ2-2	TGTGCCAGCAGGGAATTGGGCACCGGGGAGCTGTTTTTT	CASRELGTGELFF
TRBV7-2	-	TRBD2	TRBJ2-7	TGTGCCAGCAGCTCGCGGGCGACTAGCTTCTCCTACGAGCAGTACTTC	CASSSRATSFSYEQYF
TRBV18	many	-	TRBJ2-5	TGTGCCAGCTCGCCGAACAGACAAGAGACCCAGTACTTC	CASSPNRQETQYF
TRBV7-9	many	-	TRBJ1-5	TGTGCCAGCAGCTTAGCGCTAAATGGCGGGAATCAGCCCCAGCATTTT	CASSLALNGGNQPQHF
TRBV5-6	-	-	TRBJ2-2	TGTGCCAGCAGCTTGCTTCTCGTGGCGAACACCGGGGAGCTGTTTTTT	CASSLLLVANTGELFF
TRBV2	few	-	TRBJ1-2	TGTGCCAGCAGGGGCAGGGCTGGCTACACCTTC	CASRGRAGYTF
TRBV21-1	-	-	TRBJ2-7	TGTGTCAGCAGCAAACACCCCCCCGGGACAGACGAGCAGTACTTC	CVSSKHPPGTDEQYF
TRBV5-1	many	TRBD1	TRBJ2-7	TGCGCCAGCAGCTTGTTACAGGGGGACGAGCAGTACTTC	CASSLLQGDEQYF
TRBV5-6	few	-	TRBJ1-4	TGTGCCAGCAGCTGGACGGGGGTCACTAATGAAAAACTGTTTTTT	CASSWTGVTNEKLFF
TRBV19	-	-	TRBJ2-7	TGTGCCAGTAGTATTGGGGCTATGCGGGGCTCCTACGAGCAGTACTTC	CASSIGAMRGSYEQYF
TRBV6-2/TRBV6-3	-	-	TRBJ2-1	TGTGCCAGCAGTCTCTTAGGAGGGAGCAATGAGCAGTTCTTC	CASSLLGGSNEQFF
TRBV18	-	-	TRBJ2-4	TGTGCCAGCTCAGATACAGTTCCCAGAGTAGCCAAAAACATTCAGTACTTC	CASSDTVPRVAKNIQYF
TRBV3-1	many	-	TRBJ2-5	TGTGCCAGCAGCCAACGGGGGGAGACCCAGTACTTC	CASSQRGETQYF
TRBV27	many	TRBD1	TRBJ2-7	TGTGCCAGCAGTGGGGTTGGGACAGGGGCCTACGAGCAGTACTTC	CASSGVGTGAYEQYF
TRBV10-3	-	-	TRBJ2-3	TGTGCCATCAGTGACCGGAGTTCGGGCACAGATACGCAGTATTTT	CAISDRSSGTDTQYF
TRBV15	-	-	TRBJ2-1	TGTGCCACCAGCAGCTCAGACAGGTTGAACAATGAGCAGTTCTTC	CATSSSDRLNNEQFF
TRBV20-1	-	-	TRBJ2-3	TGCAGTGCTAGTCCTCGACAGGTAACAGATACGCAGTATTTT	CSASPRQVTDTQYF
TRBV7-2	few	-	TRBJ1-2	TGTGCCAGCAGCTCCATGGACAGAACCTATGGCTACACCTTC	CASSSMDRTYGYTF
TRBV7-6	many	TRBD1	TRBJ2-1	TGTGCCAGCAGTCTGGGACAGGCGACTGGTTCCTACAATGAGCAGTTCTTC	CASSLGQATGSYNEQFF
TRBV3-1	-	TRBD1	TRBJ1-2	TGTGCCAGCCCTGGGAAGGGGGCGCCGAACTATGGCTACACCTTC	CASPGKGAPNYGYTF
TRBV20-1	-	-	TRBJ2-1	TGCAGTGCTGCCAGGAGAGGGAGCTCCTACAATGAGCAGTTCTTC	CSAARRGSSYNEQFF
TRBV7-9	few	-	TRBJ1-1	TGTGCCAGCAGCACCGAAAGGAACACTGAAGCTTTCTTT	CASSTERNTEAFF
TRBV29-1	-	TRBD1	TRBJ2-7	TGCAGCGTTGAACGGCAGGGGGCTTTCGGGAGCGAGCAGTACTTC	CSVERQGAFGSEQYF
TRBV11-2	-	TRBD1	TRBJ1-4	TGTGCCAGCAGCTTATATAGTAAGGGGGCTTCTCTGGGTGAAAAACTGTTTTTT	CASSLYSKGASLGEKLFF
TRBV4-1	-	-	TRBJ2-4	TGCGCCAGCAGCCAAGTGGGGATAGCCAAAAACATTCAGTACTTC	CASSQVGIAKNIQYF
TRBV10-2	-	-	TRBJ2-1	TGCGCCAGCAGTGATCAGGGGCGACTTGGGGATGAGCAGTTCTTC	CASSDQGRLGDEQFF
TRBV7-3	-	-	TRBJ1-2	TGTGCCAGCAGCTTAAAGTCTATCGGTGGTGGCTACACCTTC	CASSLKSIGGGYTF
TRBV12-3/TRBV12-4	few	-	TRBJ2-1	TGTGCCAGCAGTTTAAGGGTGATCGGAACTAGACGGTACAATGAGCAGTTCTTC	CASSLRVIGTRRYNEQFF
TRBV12-3/TRBV12-4	few	TRBD1	TRBJ2-1	TGTGCCATAACCGGGACAGGGGGTCGAAGTGAGCAGTTCTTC	CAITGTGGRSEQFF
TRBV28	-	TRBD1	TRBJ1-2	TGTGCCAGCAGCTTATCCGACAGGGGACGTCTTGGCTACACCTTC	CASSLSDRGRLGYTF
TRBV20-1	few	TRBD2	TRBJ2-7	TGCAGTGCTAGCGGGACTAGCGGGCCGAGCTCCTACGAGCAGTACTTC	CSASGTSGPSSYEQYF
TRBV10-3	-	TRBD2	TRBJ2-1	TGTGCCATCAGTGGACTAGCGGGGGGCCTATCCAATGAGCAGTTCTTC	CAISGLAGGLSNEQFF